This T cell receptor beta chain was observed in a study of blood T cell repertoires in COVID-19. Grouping used clinical history reported by participants in a survey and questionnaire. Recovery meant two consecutive negative NP/OP PCR tests, professional clearance, or resolved symptoms. The CDR3 is made up of 12 amino acids. The V segment lost 3 bases and the J segment 5 bases; nucleotides outside the gene matches: 3. Germline values: CDR1 SQVTM, CDR2 ANQGSEA. Original methodology: Amplification with reference gene primers provided the estimates of nucleated cell counts. The repertoire was sequenced with immunoSEQ multiplex PCR; TCRdb's copy has only in-frame clones and lacks some. Clonal size and the V and J genes are those of that table, whereas D and trimming came from the DNA. Here the sample spans about 470,000 clones, approximately 86% being singletons.

The TCR sequence derives from a woman younger than 30 who had recovered from COVID-19. Sequencing was performed on PBMCs or T cells enriched from blood (not recorded which). The J gene is TRBJ2-7, the V gene TRBV29-1, with TRBD2 matching 8 bases. The CDR3 coding sequence is TGCAGCGTTGATCGGGGGGGGAACGAGCAGTACTTC. Translated, it gives CSVDRGGNEQYF.